This T cell receptor (beta chain) was sequenced for a study of cytomegalovirus exposure and HLA in healthy donors (TCRdb year 2017). Some background on the complete study: According to an earlier analysis of 587 of the donors, some 170 million T cells yielded 90 million to 130 million unique TCR beta sequences and 276 Gb of sequence data. About 330 gigabases of sequencing data and around 80 million unique TCR sequences made up an early release that covered under 750 HLA-typed donors. Among the roughly 370 genotyped donors, around 81% belonged to the genetic ancestry cluster associated with self-reported Caucasian donors. The study aimed to test whether signatures of past pathogen exposure could be identified by cataloging public T cell receptors. Using immunosequencing, the study profiled T cell repertoires from fewer than 700 subjects and related those repertoires to cytomegalovirus serostatus. A separate validation cohort of approximately 120 different subjects was used in addition to the roughly 640-subject first cohort. To predict cytomegalovirus infection status, the study brought together high-throughput TCR immunosequencing, statistical association of individual TCRs with disease status, and machine learning. To study patterns of TCR occurrence, a later analysis re-analyzed previously published TCR beta repertoires from several hundred donors and added high-resolution HLA genotyping. Rather than using new phenotypic data, the later analysis identified candidate immune exposures from TCR beta sequences and from how often those sequences occurred across donors. An earlier analysis of roughly 580 of the donors used high-throughput TCR beta sequencing to judge whether each TCR beta V gene segment behaved as functional or pseudogenic. Donor age, sex, ethnicity and CMV serostatus were compiled together with the repertoire data. Genome-wide SNP genotypes for about 60% of the roughly 700 donors were used in a later genetic analysis, which treated that subset as a discovery cohort. All discovery cohort repertoires had been generated on a single sequencing platform. HLA typing covered class I and class II loci at four-digit resolution. Typing coverage varied by locus: roughly 620-640 donors for A, B, C, DRB1 and DQB1; 500 to 550 for DQA1; about 590 for DPA1; around 490 for DPB1. Several DR-DQ haplotypes were handled as single units for association and clustering, since linkage in the cohort was strong. Among some 400 genotyped donors of the cohort, an average of about 240,000 unique TCR beta nucleotide sequences were sequenced per donor, 15% to 20% of them non-productive. Overall study results and their limits: A further reported finding was that TCR beta sequences accurately predicted the HLA-A and HLA-B alleles for most subjects in the first cohort. A few of the identified cytomegalovirus-associated TCR beta chains were confirmed in vitro to be specific for cytomegalovirus antigens. For the cohort, immune exposure information was limited to CMV serostatus. The classifier was reported to diagnose cytomegalovirus status with high specificity and sensitivity in both the original cohort and the validation cohort. Some IMGT-functional V segments, including TRBV6-2 and TRBV6-3, could not be told apart with the 87-base-pair reads, so those segments were excluded. An earlier analysis of around 500 of the donors showed that most TCR beta V segments appeared in productive rearrangements either about 87% or about 30% of the time, which broadly matched IMGT annotations. A later analysis reported that several top co-occurrence clusters appeared linked to parvovirus B19, influenza, CMV and Epstein-Barr virus. At a false discovery rate of 0.05, a later analysis linked some 17,000 TCR beta sequences to specific HLA alleles. Because HLA typing was unavailable for some donors at each locus, only the typed subset was used in association tests. Compared with equally common non-associated chains, HLA-associated TCR beta chains in a later analysis were more clonally expanded and had lower generation probabilities. It was suggested by the authors that the approach could potentially be generalized to other disease states and immunological phenotypes. Compared with the 666-donor mean, donors in an Asian-associated ancestry cluster had fewer N-insertions in productive TCRs, according to a later genetic analysis. Across donors, most TCR sequences were observed very rarely, whereas some public TCRs were present in many individuals. A later analysis found that TCR association rates varied across HLA loci, with DRB1 alleles showing the most associated TCRs and HLA-C alleles the fewest. The cohort was sequenced for TCR beta chains only, and without alpha or paired-chain data the features that could be detected were limited. Correlated functional status among segregating V segments might be attributable to linkage disequilibrium, but an unknown experimental factor could not be ruled out. When HLA alleles, especially DR and DQ, strongly co-occurred, attributing TCR associations to individual alleles was difficult. Because counts were too low, seventeen rarely observed V segments, including chromosome 9 orphons, were left out of the earlier analysis of approximately 500 of the donors. A cluster of highly shared sequence variants was judged likely to be a technical artifact of the sequencing pipeline. Roughly uniform sequencing depth across donors was assumed in presence/absence analyses, although this assumption may not hold. A later analysis found that most CMV-associated TCR beta chains appeared HLA-restricted, with HLA associations seemingly driven largely by CMV exposure. In the study, about 150 TCR beta chains were listed as associated with cytomegalovirus. An association between a missense DCLRE1C variant and V-gene and J-gene trimming of TCR beta chains was found in a later genetic analysis and replicated in an independent cohort.

Libraries were constructed by the immunoSEQ multiplex PCR assay. The multiplex PCR relied on a mix of 60 forward primers for TCR Vbeta segments and 13 reverse primers for TCR Jbeta segments. A multiplex PCR assay on genomic DNA amplified the CDR3 region of rearranged TCR beta genes. Amplified TCR beta libraries were sequenced as 87-base-pair reads on the Illumina HiSeq System. The source study handled its data this way. A later analysis tallied 75 million to 85 million unique TCR beta chains across the 700 or so repertoires, and about 10 million of those chains were shared by two or more donors. Raw reads were error-corrected and collapsed into unique sequences with a nearest-neighbor algorithm that merged closely related sequences to remove PCR and sequencing errors. V, D and J gene segments were assigned by aligning CDR3 sequences to IMGT reference sequences. Each retained sequence needed at least a six-nucleotide match to both a V gene segment and a J gene segment. A rearrangement counted as productive if the CDR3 had no stop codons and remained in frame with V and J, and every other rearrangement counted as non-productive. Following IMGT convention, CDR3 was defined as the stretch from the second conserved V-encoded cysteine up to the conserved J-encoded phenylalanine. The earlier analysis of fewer than 700 of the donors excluded sequences that lacked an unambiguous match to a single V gene segment. In an earlier analysis of approximately 550 of the donors, V segments were called functional above 56.7% productive rearrangements and were called segregating when the between-donor standard deviation exceeded 5%. A statistical classification framework was built to diagnose cytomegalovirus status from the catalog of TCR beta chain sequences. In a later analysis, V and J genes were assigned by comparing TCR nucleotide sequences against IMGT/GENE-DB human TR gene sequences. In a later analysis, CDR3 sequences and most-parsimonious VDJ recombination scenarios were assigned using the TCRdist pipeline. In a later analysis, every TCR beta chain was defined by the combination of its CDR3 amino acid sequence and its V-gene family, and reads without a unique V-gene family were dropped. A later analysis removed 592 highly shared, low-generation-probability nucleotide sequences to deal with suspected cross-contamination and a sequencing artifact. For each public chain, a later analysis derived a clonal expansion index from normalized ranks of inferred template counts within each repertoire. A later analysis computed generation probabilities with a VDJ recombination model fitted to out-of-frame rearrangements, and checked the results against IGoR. Hypergeometric tests were used in a later analysis to score TCR-TCR, TCR-HLA and TCR-CMV co-occurrence, with a repertoire-size bias correction applied to the TCR pairs. False discovery rates were estimated in a later analysis by permuting HLA or CMV assignments 20 times. In a later analysis, co-occurring TCRs were grouped using DBSCAN, and TCRdist sequence similarity was added for clustering within HLA-allele-positive subsets. Repertoires with fewer than 30,000 or more than 120,000 public chains, plus five repertoires with anomalous nucleotide sharing, were excluded from co-occurrence clustering. Held by TCRdb, this immuneACCESS table contains in-frame sequences only and omits some clones. Under half of the omission traces to an unresolved V gene where checked; the cause of the rest is unknown. D and trimming were read from the DNA, whereas the V and J calls and clone size are those reported in that table. Here the sample has 150,000 to 200,000 clones; 80% occur a single time. Roughly 9.7% of the sample lies in the top ten.

The cohort consisted of 650 to 700 healthy bone marrow donors. At the time of sampling, every cohort member was nominally healthy, though immune exposures that went unrecorded were likely present. The donor was CMV seropositive and belonged to the group of 250 to 350 seropositive cohort members. Each donor provided a peripheral blood sample, and peripheral blood mononuclear cells were used for TCR beta sequencing. The Qiagen DNeasy Blood Extraction Kit was used to extract genomic DNA from the blood cell samples. A word on this clone: The target of this receptor is not known. Base quality data are lacking; no much larger clone is found one base away.

For this chain, trimming is 2 bases at the V end and 4 bases at the J end, and the number of junction bases without a gene match is 4. CDR1 and CDR2, per the germline V gene, are KGHSY and FQNENV. The CDR3 holds 16 amino acids from the cysteine to the phenylalanine. Solely the CDR3 DNA is kept, with 48 bases framed from the first base. The clonotype originates from a man younger than 30 in good health and CMV-seropositive. The rearranged chain carries TRBV16 and TRBJ2-7, and 14 junction bases match TRBD2. What was sequenced was PBMCs. The bases read TGTGCCAGCAGCCAACTGACTAGCGGGAGGGTGTACGAGCAGTACTTC. Its amino acids are CASSQLTSGRVYEQYF. With all but the CDR3 taken from the reference TRBV16 and TRBJ2-7 genes, the full variable domain is: GEEVAQTPKHLVRGEGQKAKLYCAPIKGHSYVFWYQQVLKNEFKFLISFQNENVFDETGMPKERFSAKCLPNSPCSLEIQATKLEDSAVYFCASSQLTSGRVYEQYFGPGTRLTVT.